The 2 T cell receptor beta chains below all came from one sample that was sequenced in a study of blood T cells in healthy people across ages. A sample-barcoded 5' primer and a J-beta primer mix were used in a second PCR of roughly 7 to 11 cycles. TCRdb analysed the 5' RACE reads with MiXCR anew, one entry per CDR3 protein. The sample holds 800,000 or so distinct CDR3 sequences, 35% to 60% seen once. Sequencing was carried out using blood. These receptor sequences come from an elderly man in good health.

This sequence joins TRBV20-1 and TRBJ2-3; D not certain. Germline CDR1 DFQATT, CDR2 SNEGSKA (reference sequence). The CDR3 contains 15 residues. The V and J ends lost 2 bases and 4 bases respectively, with 16 bases between them. CDR3 coding DNA: TGCAGTGCTAGACAACTGACCCTGGGGTCAGATACGCAGTATTTT. Protein product: CSARQLTLGSDTQYF.

In nucleotides, the CDR3 is TGCGCCAGCAGCCCCGGAGGGGCTAGCGGAAAAAAAAGGAGCTCCTACGAGCAGTACTTC. It encodes CASSPGGASGKKRSSYEQYF. The rearrangement joins TRBV4-3 to TRBJ2-7; 7 nucleotides align to TRBD2. Germline CDR1 is LGHNA and CDR2 is YSLEER. This CDR3 comprises 20 residues. V shed 4 bases, J shed 0 bases, and the junction held 21 bases outside the gene matches.